This T cell receptor (beta chain) was obtained from a study of blood T cell repertoires in COVID-19. The germline V and J ends were trimmed by 4 bases and 2 bases, with 13 bases remaining between them. The CDR3 has 15 amino acids. Germline CDR1 is SGHKS and CDR2 is YYEKEE (reference sequence). Per the original methods: By means of reference gene primer amplification, nucleated cell counts were estimated. Some clones are missing from TCRdb's copy, which holds only in-frame ones; the method was immunoSEQ multiplex PCR. Clone size and the V and J calls come from that table; the DNA yielded D and trimming. This table has roughly 180,000 clones, approximately 85% appearing once.

The chain employs TRBV5-5 and TRBJ2-1; perhaps TRBD1 as D (7 bases). This clonotype originated in a woman aged 60-75 years with acute or convalescent COVID-19. The sample comprised peripheral blood. As DNA, the CDR3 is TGTGCCAGCAGCCCGCGGGACAGAACCTACAATGAGCAGTTCTTC. This gives the protein CASSPRDRTYNEQFF.